These 32 T cell receptor beta chains originate from one sample sequenced in a study of blood T cell repertoires in COVID-19. Assay: immunoSEQ multiplex PCR; the TCRdb copy retains only in-frame clones and omits some. Of 95,000 to 150,000 clones detected, roughly four fifths appear once; the ten largest clones hold 3.8%. What was sequenced was peripheral blood. These receptors came from a woman aged 50 to 60 with acute or convalescent COVID-19.

CDR3 sequence reads: CASSPYSWLAGGIDTQYF. In DNA form, the CDR3 reads TGTGCCAGCTCACCATATAGCTGGCTAGCGGGAGGTATAGATACGCAGTATTTT. This chain joins TRBV18 and TRBJ2-3, with TRBD2 identical over 11 bases. From germline, CDR1 is KGHSH and CDR2 LQKENI. CDR3 length: 18 amino acids. V shed 2 bases, J shed 5 bases, and the junction held 12 bases outside the gene matches.

V is TRBV11-2 and J is TRBJ2-3, with D possibly matching TRBD2 (6 bases). Germline CDR1 and CDR2: SGHAT and FQNNGV. The CDR3 spans 15 residues. V lost 6 bases to trimming and J lost 5 bases, with 18 bases between them. The DNA for the CDR3 is TGTGCCAGCAGTATCTTGGGGGGAGAGGGAGATACGCAGTATTTT. Its protein is CASSILGGEGDTQYF.

This chain connects TRBV6-5 to TRBJ2-1; 13 positions match TRBD2. The CDR3 runs to 15 residues. Germline assignment: CDR1 MNHEY and CDR2 SVGAGI. V was clipped by 6 bases and J by 4 bases; unmatched bases: 3. CDR3 nucleotide sequence: TGTGCCAGCAGCCGACTAGCGGGGGGTTACAATGAGCAGTTCTTC. It is translated as CASSRLAGGYNEQFF.

About this clone: One end of the junction fails to match germline, which may point to a read error. V is TRBV7-9 and J is TRBJ1-2; 7 bases align to TRBD1. Looked up from germline, CDR1 is SEHNR and CDR2 is FQNEAQ (reference sequence). This CDR3 is built from 12 residues. CDR3 residues: CASNVLTGENFF. DNA of the CDR3: TGTGCCAGCAACGTCCTCACAGGGGAGAACTTCTTC.

This chain uses TRBV15 with TRBJ1-6; D is uncertain. Deletions cut 0 bases from V and 5 bases from J, with 11 bases between. CDR3 length: 16 amino acids. The germline V gene encodes CDR1 LNHNV and CDR2 YYDKDF (reference sequence). The DNA for the CDR3 is TGTGCCACCAGCAGAGATACGTCCGGGAATAATTCACCCCTCCACTTT. Residues: CATSRDTSGNNSPLHF.

This clone was observed a handful of times. The chain combines TRBV5-1 with TRBJ1-2; 10 positions agree with TRBD1. After removal of 3 bases from V and 6 bases from J, the junction contained 5 bases not matched to a gene. The CDR3 runs to 14 residues. Germline V gene lookup returns CDR1 SGHRS and CDR2 YFSETQ. The CDR3 loop is CASSSTGGVHGYTF. CDR3 bases: TGCGCCAGCAGCTCGACAGGGGGCGTCCATGGCTACACCTTC.

J is TRBJ2-5 and V is TRBV5-1; D remains ambiguous. CDR3 size: 14 residues. Germline V gene lookup returns CDR1 SGHRS and CDR2 YFSETQ. Trimming stripped 4 bases from V and 0 bases from J, with 10 bases between. CDR3 nucleotide sequence: TGCGCCAGCAGCCCCGCCGCGTACCAAGAGACCCAGTACTTC. Protein sequence: CASSPAAYQETQYF.

J is TRBJ2-1 and V is TRBV28; 11 bases line up with TRBD2. The CDR3 runs to 16 residues. Germline trimming cut 8 bases from V and 3 bases from J; bases unmatched to any gene: 9. CDR1 and CDR2 (germline): MDHEN, SYDVKM. The CDR3, as DNA: TGTGCCAGCGCGACTAGCGGGATGCAGGACTACAATGAGCAGTTCTTC. As protein: CASATSGMQDYNEQFF.

V gene TRBV2 combines with J gene TRBJ2-2; the D is unclear. Germline CDR1 is SNHLY and CDR2 is FYNNEI. Trimming took off 6 bases at V and 7 bases at J, with 9 bases between the two ends. The CDR3 runs 12 residues. The CDR3 sequence is CASSPPGGELFF. In DNA form, the CDR3 reads TGTGCCAGCAGCCCTCCGGGCGGGGAGCTGTTTTTT.

The gene calls are TRBV6-6 and TRBJ2-7; no firm D call. Deletions cut 4 bases from V and 5 bases from J, with 15 bases between. The CDR3 runs 14 residues. The germline CDR1 and CDR2 sequences are MNHNY and SVGAGI (reference sequence). In DNA form, the CDR3 reads TGTGCCAGCAGTTTTGGCCTCTCCCCCCACGAGCAGTACTTC. It specifies CASSFGLSPHEQYF.

The chain joins TRBV28 to TRBJ1-1; 8 bases are a match to TRBD1. Trimming at V came to 7 bases and at J to 0 bases, leaving 10 bases not matched to a gene. The CDR3 loop spans 16 amino acids. Germline CDR1 is MDHEN and CDR2 is SYDVKM. The CDR3 coding sequence is TGTGCCAGCACCCAAGCAGGGGGCATCATGAACACTGAAGCTTTCTTT. Protein product: CASTQAGGIMNTEAFF.

V is TRBV28 and J is TRBJ1-1; D is possibly TRBD1 (5 bases). The length of the CDR3 is 14 residues. V lost 2 bases to trimming and J lost 5 bases, with 12 bases between them. Germline V lookup: CDR1 MDHEN, CDR2 SYDVKM. CDR3 residues: CASSLNWGGTEAFF. For the CDR3, the DNA is TGTGCCAGCAGTTTAAACTGGGGCGGTACTGAAGCTTTCTTT.

V usage is TRBV7-2 and J usage is TRBJ1-5; 7 bases fit TRBD1. Germline-derived CDR1 and CDR2 are SGHTA and FQGNSA. Losses at the gene ends were 5 bases for V and 5 bases for J; bases not matched to a gene: 9. The CDR3 contains 15 residues. In nucleotides, the CDR3 is TGTGCCAGCAGCGAGTACAGGGGAAGTTATCAGCCCCAGCATTTT. As protein: CASSEYRGSYQPQHF.

The chain carries TRBV29-1 and TRBJ1-1; no firm D call. The CDR3 is 15 residues long. V was trimmed by 6 bases and J by 5 bases, leaving 22 bases between them. Germline V gives CDR1 SQVTM, CDR2 ANQGSEA. CDR3 nucleotide sequence: TGCAGCGTCCTTAAAAAACGGAAAGAGGTAACTGAAGCTTTCTTT. Amino acids: CSVLKKRKEVTEAFF.

In its sample, this clone ranks as medium-sized (0.01 to 0.1%). The chain employs TRBV3-1 (or the pseudogene TRBV3-2) and TRBJ2-7; TRBD2 aligns across 11 bases. After removal of 3 bases from V and 7 bases from J, the junction contained 8 bases not matched to a gene. CDR1 is LGHDT and CDR2 is YNNKEL in the germline V gene (reference sequence). The CDR3 has 15 residues. DNA for the CDR3: TGTGCCAGCAGCCATGCTCTAGCGGGAGGAGGGGAGCAGTACTTC. This codes for CASSHALAGGGEQYF.

V usage is TRBV11-3 and J usage is TRBJ2-1; TRBD1 matches 9 bases. Losses at the gene ends were 5 bases for V and 5 bases for J; bases not matched to a gene: 4. Germline V gene lookup returns CDR1 SGHNT and CDR2 YENEEA. The CDR3 length is 14 residues. DNA of the CDR3: TGTGCCAGCAGCCCACAGGGGGCTGACAATGAGCAGTTCTTC. Its translation is CASSPQGADNEQFF.

The chain is built from TRBV7-2 and TRBJ1-1; 8 bases match TRBD1. Germline CDR1 reads SGHTA; CDR2 reads FQGNSA. The CDR3 is 14 residues long. The junction had 5 bases not matched to a gene; V was cut back by 3 bases and J by 5 bases. As DNA, the CDR3 is TGTGCCAGCAGCTTCGCGACAGGGGTTACTGAAGCTTTCTTT. This translates into CASSFATGVTEAFF.

The chain carries TRBV30 and TRBJ2-1; TRBD2 aligns across 12 bases. In germline, CDR1 is GTSNPN, CDR2 SVGIG (reference sequence). This CDR3 contains 16 residues. V shed 3 bases, J shed 5 bases, and the junction held 8 bases outside the gene matches. CDR3 in amino acids: CAWSEGLAGIDNEQFF. CDR3 DNA sequence: TGTGCCTGGAGCGAAGGACTAGCGGGGATCGACAATGAGCAGTTCTTC.

There are a few counts of this clone. The J gene is TRBJ2-1, the V gene TRBV4-1; 11 bases are shared with TRBD2. The germline V gene has CDR1 MGHRA and CDR2 YSYEKL. The length of the CDR3 is 15 residues. The V gene end was trimmed by 3 bases and the J gene end by 2 bases; junction bases not matched to a gene: 0. The CDR3 sequence: CASSHSGGAYNEQFF. The CDR3 region has the DNA TGCGCCAGCAGCCATAGCGGGGGGGCCTACAATGAGCAGTTCTTC.

The chain combines TRBV30 with TRBJ1-1; D is ambiguous. Germline lookup yields CDR1 GTSNPN and CDR2 SVGIG (reference sequence). This CDR3 spans 14 amino acids. Trimming left V 0 bases short and J 0 bases short, with 8 bases between. CDR3 loop: CAWSVSGVNTEAFF. The CDR3 nucleotides read TGTGCCTGGAGTGTATCCGGTGTGAACACTGAAGCTTTCTTT.

The chain uses TRBV29-1 and TRBJ1-6; tentatively, D is TRBD1 (6 bases). Germline lookup yields CDR1 SQVTM and CDR2 ANQGSEA. Trimming removed 6 bases from V and 6 bases from J, with 12 bases in between. The CDR3 spans 13 residues. This CDR3 is CSVAQGSNSPLHF. CDR3 bases: TGCAGCGTCGCCCAGGGGAGTAATTCACCCCTCCACTTT.

The chain joins TRBV3-1 (or the pseudogene TRBV3-2) to TRBJ2-7; 14 bases are shared with TRBD2. CDR1 LGHDT and CDR2 YNNKEL come from the germline V gene (reference sequence). V trimming: 3 bases; J trimming: 3 bases; junction bases outside the gene matches: 4. This CDR3 comprises 16 residues. The CDR3 is CASSHVGTSGSYEQYF. DNA for the CDR3: TGTGCCAGCAGCCATGTTGGGACTAGCGGGAGCTACGAGCAGTACTTC.

In its sample, this clone was seen once. J is TRBJ2-1 and V is TRBV7-8; TRBD2 matches 7 bases. The V segment lost 5 bases and the J segment 3 bases; nucleotides outside the gene matches: 4. The CDR3 is made up of 14 amino acids. The germline V gene has CDR1 SGHVS and CDR2 FQNEAQ. The CDR3 DNA follows: TGTGCCAGCAGCCGACTAGCTCGCTACAATGAGCAGTTCTTC. As protein: CASSRLARYNEQFF.

CDR3 loop: CATSRDLGQVYGYTF. CDR3 nucleotides: TGTGCCACCAGCAGAGATCTAGGACAGGTCTATGGCTACACCTTC. The chain has TRBV15 and TRBJ1-2, with TRBD1 matching 7 bases. This CDR3 region has 15 residues. Germline V gene lookup returns CDR1 LNHNV and CDR2 YYDKDF (reference sequence). The V segment lost 0 bases and the J segment 4 bases; nucleotides outside the gene matches: 5.

With regard to this clone: Since a much larger clone is just one base distant, this may be a read error. The chain is built from TRBV6-5 and TRBJ1-2, with D possibly being TRBD1 (6 bases). This CDR3 has 13 residues. CDR1 is MNHEY and CDR2 is SVGAGI in the germline V gene. Trimming took 4 bases from V and 2 from J, leaving 8 bases between them. The CDR3, as DNA: TGTGCCAGCAGTTTCACAGGGAACTATGGCTACACCTTC. It encodes CASSFTGNYGYTF.

The chain is built from TRBV5-1 and TRBJ1-2; D ambiguous. Germline values: CDR1 SGHRS, CDR2 YFSETQ. Trimming took off 1 base at V and 4 bases at J, with 8 bases between the two ends. The length of the CDR3 is 13 residues. CDR3 residues: CASSLNGAYGYTF. The CDR3, as DNA: TGCGCCAGCAGCTTGAACGGAGCCTATGGCTACACCTTC.

The chain employs TRBV6-6 and TRBJ2-1; 8 bases align to TRBD1. Losses at the gene ends were 6 bases for V and 8 bases for J; bases not matched to a gene: 6. The CDR3 extends over 13 amino acids. Germline V CDR1 and CDR2: MNHNY, SVGAGI (reference sequence). This CDR3 reads CASRFQGAYEQFF. Written as DNA, the CDR3 is TGTGCCAGCAGATTCCAGGGGGCCTATGAGCAGTTCTTC.

The chain uses TRBV30 and TRBJ2-7; a possible D gene is TRBD1 (5 bases). V lost 3 bases and J lost 1, with 10 bases in between. CDR3 length equals 13 residues. Germline V gives CDR1 GTSNPN, CDR2 SVGIG (reference sequence). The CDR3 loop is CAWRVTASYEQYF. In nucleotides, the CDR3 is TGTGCCTGGAGAGTGACAGCGTCCTACGAGCAGTACTTC.

The rearrangement links TRBV6-5 to TRBJ2-3; D is possibly TRBD2 (5 bases). The germline V and J ends were trimmed by 2 bases and 6 bases, with 18 bases remaining between them. The CDR3 sequence is 16 residues long. Germline CDR1 is MNHEY and CDR2 is SVGAGI. CDR3 sequence reads: CASSYGFSASLDTQYF. For the CDR3, the DNA is TGTGCCAGCAGTTACGGCTTTAGCGCCAGCCTTGATACGCAGTATTTT.

The J gene is TRBJ1-1, the V gene TRBV18, with D perhaps matching TRBD1 (5 bases). Germline V CDR1 and CDR2: KGHSH, LQKENI. There are 15 residues in the CDR3. V was trimmed by 3 bases and J by 8 bases, leaving 19 bases between them. CDR3 DNA sequence: TGTGCCAGCTCACCCGCGGGGGTGTCGGTAAAGGAAGCTTTCTTT. Translated: CASSPAGVSVKEAFF.

V usage is TRBV30 and J usage is TRBJ1-1; no clear D. The CDR3 has 13 amino acids. With 8 bases removed from V and 1 base from J, the gap between germline ends came to 14 bases. Germline V lookup: CDR1 GTSNPN, CDR2 SVGIG (reference sequence). This chain's CDR3 is CATKSGRNTEAFF. DNA for the CDR3: TGTGCCACAAAGTCGGGGAGGAACACTGAAGCTTTCTTT.

This chain links TRBV5-5 with TRBJ2-7; TRBD1 aligns across 10 bases. CDR3 length: 15 amino acids. Germline lookup yields CDR1 SGHKS and CDR2 YYEKEE (reference sequence). The ends lost 3 bases at V and 3 bases at J; junction bases unmatched: 6. The DNA for the CDR3 is TGTGCCAGCAGCTCCCGGGGGACAGGGGACTACGAGCAGTACTTC. Its protein is CASSSRGTGDYEQYF. Full variable domain (remainder filled in from reference TRBV5-5 and TRBJ2-7): DAGVTQSPTHLIKTRGQQVTLRCSPISGHKSVSWYQQVLGQGPQFIFQYYEKEERGRGNFPDRFSARQFPNYSSELNVNALLLGDSALYLCASSSRGTGDYEQYFGPGTRLTVT.